The subject of this entry is one T cell receptor beta chain. This entry belongs to a study of T cell changes during pregnancy in multiple sclerosis. The table came from immunoSEQ multiplex PCR; TCRdb's copy has only in-frame clones and leaves some out. Counted here are under 65,000 clones, nearly 95% occurring once; the ten biggest clones make up roughly 2.6%. This CDR3 spans 14 amino acids. Germline values: CDR1 WSHSY, CDR2 SAAADI. This clonotype was sampled from a female donor with multiple sclerosis, enrolled in a pregnancy study. The chain recombines TRBV10-2 with TRBJ2-1, with TRBD1 as a possible D gene (5 bases). The sequences come from CD8+ T cells from peripheral blood mononuclear cells, collected in the third trimester of pregnancy. DNA for the CDR3: TGCGCAGCAGGACACACCAATTTATACAATGAGCAGTTCTTC. Encoded protein: CAAGHTNLYNEQFF.